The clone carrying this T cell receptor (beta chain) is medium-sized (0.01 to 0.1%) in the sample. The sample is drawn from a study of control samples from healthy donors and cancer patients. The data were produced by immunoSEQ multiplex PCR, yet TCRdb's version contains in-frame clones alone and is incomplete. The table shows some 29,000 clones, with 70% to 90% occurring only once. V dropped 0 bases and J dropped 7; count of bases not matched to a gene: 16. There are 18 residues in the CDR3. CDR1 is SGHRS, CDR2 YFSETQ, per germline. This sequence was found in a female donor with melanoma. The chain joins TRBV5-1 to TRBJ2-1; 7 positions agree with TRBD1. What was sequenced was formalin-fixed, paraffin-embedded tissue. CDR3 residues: CASSLGHTGALGVNEQFF. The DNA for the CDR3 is TGCGCCAGCAGCTTGGGACACACAGGGGCGCTGGGAGTAAATGAGCAGTTCTTC.